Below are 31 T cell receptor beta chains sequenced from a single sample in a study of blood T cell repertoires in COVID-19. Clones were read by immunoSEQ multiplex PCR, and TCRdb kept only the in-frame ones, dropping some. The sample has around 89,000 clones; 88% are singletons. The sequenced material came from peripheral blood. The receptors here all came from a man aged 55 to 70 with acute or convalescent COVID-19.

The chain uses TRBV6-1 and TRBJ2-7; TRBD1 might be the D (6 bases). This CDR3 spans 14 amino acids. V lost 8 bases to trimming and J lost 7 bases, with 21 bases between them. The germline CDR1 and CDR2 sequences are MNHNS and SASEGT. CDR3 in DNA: TGTGCCAGCGGCCGGGCAGGGGCCGTGGGAGAGCAGTACTTC. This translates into CASGRAGAVGEQYF.

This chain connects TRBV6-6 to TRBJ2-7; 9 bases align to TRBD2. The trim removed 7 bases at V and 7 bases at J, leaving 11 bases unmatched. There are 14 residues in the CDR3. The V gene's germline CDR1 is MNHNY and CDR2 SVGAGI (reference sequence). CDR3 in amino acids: CASTAGRGGFEQYF. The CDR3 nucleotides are TGTGCCAGCACCGCGGGGCGGGGGGGCTTTGAGCAGTACTTC.

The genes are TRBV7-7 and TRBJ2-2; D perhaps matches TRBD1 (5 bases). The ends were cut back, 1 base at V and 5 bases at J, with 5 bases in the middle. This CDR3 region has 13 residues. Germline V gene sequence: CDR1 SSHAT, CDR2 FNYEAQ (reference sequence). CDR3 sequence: CASSLDRTGELFF. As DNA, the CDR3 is TGTGCCAGCAGCTTAGACAGGACCGGGGAGCTGTTTTTT.

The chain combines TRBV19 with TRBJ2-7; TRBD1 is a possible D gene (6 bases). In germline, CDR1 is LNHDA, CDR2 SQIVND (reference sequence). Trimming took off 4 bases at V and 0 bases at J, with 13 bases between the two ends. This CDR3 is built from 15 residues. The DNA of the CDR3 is TGTGCCAGTAGTAAGAGACAGGTCAGCTCCTACGAGCAGTACTTC. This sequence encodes CASSKRQVSSYEQYF. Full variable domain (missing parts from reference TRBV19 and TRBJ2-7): DGGITQSPKYLFRKEGQNVTLSCEQNLNHDAMYWYRQDPGQGLRLIYYSQIVNDFQKGDIAEGYSVSREKKESFPLTVTSAQKNPTAFYLCASSKRQVSSYEQYFGPGTRLTVT.

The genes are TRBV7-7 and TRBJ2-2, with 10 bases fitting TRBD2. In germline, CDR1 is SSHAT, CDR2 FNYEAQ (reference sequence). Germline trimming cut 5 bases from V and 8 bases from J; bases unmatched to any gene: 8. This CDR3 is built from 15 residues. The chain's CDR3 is CASSPSGTSVGELFF. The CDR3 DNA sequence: TGTGCCAGCAGCCCCTCCGGGACTAGCGTAGGGGAGCTGTTTTTT. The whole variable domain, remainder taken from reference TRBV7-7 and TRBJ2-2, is GAGVSQSPRYKVTKRGQDVTLRCDPISSHATLYWYQQALGQGPEFLTYFNYEAQPDKSGLPSDRFSAERPEGSISTLTIQRTEQRDSAMYRCASSPSGTSVGELFFGEGSRLTVL.

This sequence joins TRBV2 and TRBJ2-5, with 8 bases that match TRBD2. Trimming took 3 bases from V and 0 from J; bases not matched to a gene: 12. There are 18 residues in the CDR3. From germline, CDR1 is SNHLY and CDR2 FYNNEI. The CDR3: CASSERNLAGIDQETQYF. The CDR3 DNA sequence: TGTGCCAGCAGTGAGCGCAATTTAGCGGGGATTGACCAAGAGACCCAGTACTTC.

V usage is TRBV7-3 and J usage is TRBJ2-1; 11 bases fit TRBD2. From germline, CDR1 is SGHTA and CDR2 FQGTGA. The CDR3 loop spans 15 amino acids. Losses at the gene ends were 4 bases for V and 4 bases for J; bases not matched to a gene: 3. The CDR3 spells CASSWGLAAYNEQFF. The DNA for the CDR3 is TGTGCCAGCAGCTGGGGACTAGCGGCTTACAATGAGCAGTTCTTC.

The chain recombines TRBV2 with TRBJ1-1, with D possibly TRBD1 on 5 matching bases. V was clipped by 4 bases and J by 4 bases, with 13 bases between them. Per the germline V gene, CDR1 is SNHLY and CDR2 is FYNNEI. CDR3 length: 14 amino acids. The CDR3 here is CASSAGAGFTEAFF. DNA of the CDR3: TGTGCCAGCAGTGCGGGCGCAGGGTTCACTGAAGCTTTCTTT.

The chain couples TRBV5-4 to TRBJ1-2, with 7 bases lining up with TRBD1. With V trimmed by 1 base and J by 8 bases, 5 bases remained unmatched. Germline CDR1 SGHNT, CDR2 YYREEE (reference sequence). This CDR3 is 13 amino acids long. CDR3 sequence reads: CASSLRGGGGYTF. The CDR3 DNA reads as TGTGCCAGCAGCTTGAGAGGGGGCGGGGGCTACACCTTC.

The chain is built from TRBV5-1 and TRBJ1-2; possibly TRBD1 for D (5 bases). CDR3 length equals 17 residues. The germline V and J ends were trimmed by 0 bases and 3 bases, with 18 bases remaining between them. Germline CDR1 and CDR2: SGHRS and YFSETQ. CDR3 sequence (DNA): TGCGCCAGCAGCTTGGGGGGCAAGGGGCAGGTTGACTATGGCTACACCTTC. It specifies CASSLGGKGQVDYGYTF.

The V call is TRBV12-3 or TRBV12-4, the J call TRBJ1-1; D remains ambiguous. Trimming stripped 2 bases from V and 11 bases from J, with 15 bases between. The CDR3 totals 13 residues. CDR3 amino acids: CASSLLTPGAAFF. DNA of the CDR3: TGTGCCAGCAGTTTATTGACACCAGGTGCGGCTTTCTTT.

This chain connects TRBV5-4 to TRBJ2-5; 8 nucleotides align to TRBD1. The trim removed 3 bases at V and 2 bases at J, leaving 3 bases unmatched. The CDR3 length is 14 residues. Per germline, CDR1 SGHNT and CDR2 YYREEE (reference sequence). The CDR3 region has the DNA TGTGCCAGCAGCTCGACAGGGGCGCAAGAGACCCAGTACTTC. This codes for CASSSTGAQETQYF.

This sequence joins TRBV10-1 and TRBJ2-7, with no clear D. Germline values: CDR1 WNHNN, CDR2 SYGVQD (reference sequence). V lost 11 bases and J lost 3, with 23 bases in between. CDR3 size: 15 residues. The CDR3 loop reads CARSPLAELIYEQYF. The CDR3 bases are TGCGCCCGATCCCCCTTGGCGGAGCTGATCTACGAGCAGTACTTC.

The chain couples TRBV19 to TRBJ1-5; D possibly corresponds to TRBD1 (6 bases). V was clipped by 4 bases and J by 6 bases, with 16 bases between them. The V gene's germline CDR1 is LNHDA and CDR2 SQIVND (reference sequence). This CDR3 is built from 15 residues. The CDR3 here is CASSTNTGNGQPQHF. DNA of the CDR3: TGTGCCAGTAGTACAAACACAGGGAACGGTCAGCCCCAGCATTTT.

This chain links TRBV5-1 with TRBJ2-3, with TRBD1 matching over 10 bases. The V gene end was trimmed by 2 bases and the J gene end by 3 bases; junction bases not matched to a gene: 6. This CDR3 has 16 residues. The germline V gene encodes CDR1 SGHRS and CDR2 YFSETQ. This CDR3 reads CASSFRPGQGTDTQYF. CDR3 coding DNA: TGCGCCAGCAGCTTTCGTCCGGGACAGGGGACAGATACGCAGTATTTT.

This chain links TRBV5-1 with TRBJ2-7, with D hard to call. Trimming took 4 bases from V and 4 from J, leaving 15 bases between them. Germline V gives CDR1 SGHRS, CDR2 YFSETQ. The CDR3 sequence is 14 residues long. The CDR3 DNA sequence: TGCGCCAGCAGCCCGCGACTCCGTTATTACGAGCAGTACTTC. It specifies CASSPRLRYYEQYF.

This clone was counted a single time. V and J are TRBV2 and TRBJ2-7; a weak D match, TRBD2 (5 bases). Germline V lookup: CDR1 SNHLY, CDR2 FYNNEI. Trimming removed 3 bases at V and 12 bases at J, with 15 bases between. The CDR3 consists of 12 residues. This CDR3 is CASSDSVTEGYF. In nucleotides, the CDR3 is TGTGCCAGCAGTGACTCGGTCACCGAGGGGTACTTC.

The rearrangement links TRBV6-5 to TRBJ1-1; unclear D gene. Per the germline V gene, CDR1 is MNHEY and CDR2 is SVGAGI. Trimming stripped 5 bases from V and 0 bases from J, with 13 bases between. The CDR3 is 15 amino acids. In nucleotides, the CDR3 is TGTGCCAGCAGTCCCGGGTCCTTAATGAACACTGAAGCTTTCTTT. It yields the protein CASSPGSLMNTEAFF.

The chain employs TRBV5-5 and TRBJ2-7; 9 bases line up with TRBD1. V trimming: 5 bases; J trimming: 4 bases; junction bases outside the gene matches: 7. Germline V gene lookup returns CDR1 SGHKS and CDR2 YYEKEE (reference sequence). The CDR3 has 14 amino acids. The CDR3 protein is CASSLEDRGYEQYF. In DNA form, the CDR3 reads TGTGCCAGCAGTTTAGAGGACAGGGGTTACGAGCAGTACTTC.

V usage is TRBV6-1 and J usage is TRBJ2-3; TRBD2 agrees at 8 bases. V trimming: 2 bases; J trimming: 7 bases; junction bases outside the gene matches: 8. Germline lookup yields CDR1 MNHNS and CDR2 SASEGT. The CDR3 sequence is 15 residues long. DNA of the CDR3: TGTGCCAGCAGTGAACCCAGCGGGGGCTTCAATACGCAGTATTTT. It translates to CASSEPSGGFNTQYF.

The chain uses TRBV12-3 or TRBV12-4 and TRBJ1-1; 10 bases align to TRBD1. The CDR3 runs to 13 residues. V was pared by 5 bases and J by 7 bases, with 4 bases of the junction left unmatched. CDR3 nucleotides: TGTGCCAGCAGTCCCGGGACAGGGGATGAAGCTTTCTTT. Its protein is CASSPGTGDEAFF.

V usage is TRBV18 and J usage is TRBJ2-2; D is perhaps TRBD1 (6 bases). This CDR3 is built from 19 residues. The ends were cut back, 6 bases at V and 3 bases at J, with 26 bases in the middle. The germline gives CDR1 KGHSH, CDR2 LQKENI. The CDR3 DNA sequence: TGTGCCAGCTCTATCGTTCGATCCGCAGGGGCGAAGGACACCGGGGAGCTGTTTTTT. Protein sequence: CASSIVRSAGAKDTGELFF.

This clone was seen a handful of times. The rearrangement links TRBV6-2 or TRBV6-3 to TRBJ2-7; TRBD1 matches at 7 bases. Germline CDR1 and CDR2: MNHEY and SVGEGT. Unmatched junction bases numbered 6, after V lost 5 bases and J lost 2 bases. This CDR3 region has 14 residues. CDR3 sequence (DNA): TGTGCCAGCAGTCGGGGACAGCCTCCCTACGAGCAGTACTTC. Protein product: CASSRGQPPYEQYF.

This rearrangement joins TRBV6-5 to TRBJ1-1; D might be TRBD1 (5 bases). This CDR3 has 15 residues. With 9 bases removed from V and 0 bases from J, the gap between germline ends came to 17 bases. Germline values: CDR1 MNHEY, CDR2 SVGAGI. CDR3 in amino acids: CASLGRSDMNTEAFF. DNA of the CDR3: TGTGCCAGTTTGGGGCGGTCGGATATGAACACTGAAGCTTTCTTT.

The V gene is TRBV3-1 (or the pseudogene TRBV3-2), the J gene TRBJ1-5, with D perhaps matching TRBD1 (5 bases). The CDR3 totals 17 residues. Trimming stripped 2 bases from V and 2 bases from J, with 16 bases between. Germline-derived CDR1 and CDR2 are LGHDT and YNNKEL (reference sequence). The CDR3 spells CASSQFTVGAGNQPQHF. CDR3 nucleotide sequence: TGTGCCAGCAGCCAATTTACGGTTGGGGCGGGCAATCAGCCCCAGCATTTT.

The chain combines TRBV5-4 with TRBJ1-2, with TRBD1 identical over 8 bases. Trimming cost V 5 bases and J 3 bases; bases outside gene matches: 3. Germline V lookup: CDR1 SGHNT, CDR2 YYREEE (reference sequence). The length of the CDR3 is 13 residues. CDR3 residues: CASRGQEHYGYTF. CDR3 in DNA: TGTGCCAGCAGGGGACAGGAACACTATGGCTACACCTTC.

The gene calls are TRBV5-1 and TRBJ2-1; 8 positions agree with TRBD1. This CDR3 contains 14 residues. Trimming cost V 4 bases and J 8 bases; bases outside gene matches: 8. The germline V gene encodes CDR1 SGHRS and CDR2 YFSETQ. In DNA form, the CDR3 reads TGCGCCAGCAGCCTTACCACAGGGGGTTATGAGCAGTTCTTC. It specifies CASSLTTGGYEQFF.

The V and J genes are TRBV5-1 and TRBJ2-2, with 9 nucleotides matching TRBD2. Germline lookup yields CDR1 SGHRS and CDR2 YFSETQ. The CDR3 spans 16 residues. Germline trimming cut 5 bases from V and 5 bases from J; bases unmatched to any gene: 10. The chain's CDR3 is CASSPTNSGSTGELFF. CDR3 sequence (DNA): TGCGCCAGCAGTCCAACAAATAGCGGGAGTACCGGGGAGCTGTTTTTT.

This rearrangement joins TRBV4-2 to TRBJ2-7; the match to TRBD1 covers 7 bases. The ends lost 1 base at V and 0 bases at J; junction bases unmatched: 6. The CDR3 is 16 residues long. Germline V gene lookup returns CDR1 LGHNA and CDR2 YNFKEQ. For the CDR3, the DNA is TGTGCCAGCAGCCAAGTCCTACGGGACAGCTCCTACGAGCAGTACTTC. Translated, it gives CASSQVLRDSSYEQYF.

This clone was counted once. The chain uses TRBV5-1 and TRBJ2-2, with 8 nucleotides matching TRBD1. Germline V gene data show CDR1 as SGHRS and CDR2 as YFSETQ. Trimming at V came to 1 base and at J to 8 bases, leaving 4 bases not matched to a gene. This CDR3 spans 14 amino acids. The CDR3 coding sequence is TGCGCCAGCAGCTTGTCCCGGGACAGGGGGGAGCTGTTTTTT. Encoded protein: CASSLSRDRGELFF.

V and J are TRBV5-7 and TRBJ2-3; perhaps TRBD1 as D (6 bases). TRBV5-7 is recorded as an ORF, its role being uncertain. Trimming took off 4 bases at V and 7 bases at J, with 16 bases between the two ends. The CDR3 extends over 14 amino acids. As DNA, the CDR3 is TGTGCCAGCAGCCCAACCGTGGACAGATATACGCAGTATTTT. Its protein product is CASSPTVDRYTQYF.